These 30 T cell receptor delta chains share one sample of origin, sequenced in a study of gamma delta lymphoproliferative disorders and STAT genes. The receptor sequences were amplified from genomic DNA of peripheral blood mononuclear cells. TCRdb re-processed the multiplex PCR reads using CATT. In the table there are about 930 delta-chain clones, roughly 1.4% of which are singletons. The sequenced material came from blood. These receptors were obtained from a human donor in good health.

This clone has more than one count but fewer than ten. The mismatch at residue 13 between this DNA's translation and the TCRdb protein of a much larger clone likely reflects a read error; the protein shown is translated from the DNA. The gene calls are TRDV2 and TRDJ1; no definite D call. The CDR3 consists of 17 residues. The germline V gene has CDR1 GEAIGNYY and CDR2 EKD. CDR3 DNA: TGTGCCTGTGACGGTCCTGAGGGAACTCCGTACACCAATAAACTCATCTTT. Amino acid sequence: CACDGPEGTPYTNKLIF.

There are a few counts of this clone. The protein held in TCRdb is that of a much larger clone and does not match this DNA's translation at residue 16, likely because of a read error; the protein shown is translated from the DNA. The chain links TRDV2 to TRDJ1, with D perhaps TRDD2 (5 bases). This CDR3 has 19 amino acids. Germline V gene data show CDR1 as GEAIGNYY and CDR2 as EKD. The CDR3: CACDTVGADYGSSTDQLIF. For the CDR3, the DNA is TGTGCCTGTGACACCGTTGGTGCGGATTACGGCTCTTCCACCGATCAACTCATCTTT.

The J gene is TRDJ3; the V gene was not called; the D call in the table, TRDD3, was not verified against the DNA. This CDR3 has 16 residues. The CDR3 region is CSGIRRRSWDTRQMFF. DNA for the CDR3: TGCTCTGGGATACGTAGACGGTCCTGGGACACCCGACAGATGTTTTTC.

As concerns this clone: The protein in TCRdb stems from a much larger clone and differs at residue 7 from this DNA's translation, likely a read error; here the protein is translated from the DNA. The genes are TRDV1 and TRDJ1; D is perhaps TRDD3 (6 bases). V gave up 2 bases and J gave up 0 bases, with 31 bases separating them. CDR1 is TSWWSYY, CDR2 QGS, per germline. This CDR3 has 22 amino acids. CDR3 coding DNA: TGTGCTCTTGGGGAAAAGAGAGGAGTCCACAGTAGGCTGGGGCGGTACACCGATAAACTCATCTTT. Residues: CALGEKRGVHSRLGRYTDKLIF.

By frequency in the sample, this clone is medium-sized (0.01 to 0.1%). A read error likely explains this, since a far larger clone differs by one base. This chain uses TRDV2 with TRDJ3, with 8 positions matching TRDD3. V dropped 1 base and J dropped 2; count of bases not matched to a gene: 6. The germline V gene has CDR1 GEAIGNYY and CDR2 EKD. The CDR3 has 18 residues. The CDR3 DNA reads as TGTGCCTGTGACACTGGGGGATGGAAGCCCTGGGACACCCGACAGATGTTTTTC. Translation: CACDTGGWKPWDTRQMFF.

At least ten counts were recorded for this clone. A far larger clone lies a single base away; this is likely a read error. This chain connects TRDV3 to TRDJ1; 7 nucleotides agree with TRDD3. In germline, CDR1 is TVYSNPD, CDR2 GDNSRS (reference sequence). The CDR3 length is 14 residues. CDR3 in amino acids: CAFKRVGDTDKPIF. The CDR3 region has the DNA TGTGCCTTTAAGAGGGTGGGGGACACCGATAAACCCATCTTT.

This clone is labeled medium-sized. This sequence is one base from a far larger clone and is likely a read error. Distinct nucleotide sequences in the sample also encode this CDR3. V is TRDV2 and J is TRDJ3, with TRDD3 identical over 10 bases. In germline, CDR1 is GEAIGNYY, CDR2 EKD. This CDR3 is built from 18 residues. The CDR3 sequence: CACDTGGWKSWDTRQMFF. CDR3 bases: TGTGCCTGCGACACTGGGGGATGGAAGTCCTGGGACACCCGACAGATGTTTTTC.

With regard to this clone: With a far larger clone one base away, a read error is the likely cause. The chain couples TRDV1 to TRDJ1, with TRDD2 as a possible D gene (5 bases). Germline assignment: CDR1 TSWWSYY and CDR2 QGS. There are 21 residues in the CDR3. The V and J ends lost 4 bases and 2 bases respectively, with 32 bases between them. CDR3 region: CALGGLGPPHRLPPTTDKLIF. The CDR3 DNA reads as TGTGCTCTTGGGGGCCTCGGCCCTCCACACCGTTTACCACCTACGACCGATAAACTCATCTTT.

This clone came up a few times. CDR3 bases: TGTGCCTGTGACCCGTCCGATAAGGTTAAACTCATCTTT. Encoded protein: CACDPSDKVKLIF. V and J are TRDV2 and TRDJ1; D is unclear. Germline V CDR1 and CDR2: GEAIGNYY, EKD. The CDR3 is 13 residues long. Trimming removed 3 bases from V and 7 bases from J, with 14 bases in between.

Only a few counts were recorded for this clone. TCRdb lists the protein of a much larger clone for this DNA, which differs at residue 14, so this is likely a read error; the protein given here is translated from the DNA itself. This chain links TRDV2 with TRDJ1, with 7 bases fitting TRDD3. The CDR3 runs to 17 residues. Germline loops: CDR1 GEAIGNYY, CDR2 EKD. CDR3 DNA sequence: TGTGCCTGTGACGGCCCGGGGGATGATTTTTTCGCCGATAGACTCATCTTT. It specifies CACDGPGDDFFADRLIF.

Of note for this clone: For this DNA, TCRdb reports the protein of a much larger clone, which diverges at residue 6, most likely from a read error; the protein presented here is translated directly from the DNA. The chain couples TRDV1 to TRDJ1; TRDD2 agrees at 9 bases. The germline CDR1 and CDR2 sequences are TSWWSYY and QGS. Unmatched junction bases numbered 26, after V lost 2 bases and J lost 1 base. The CDR3 has 23 residues. The chain's CDR3 is CALGEAGLPTFIRGGDLTDKLIF. The CDR3 DNA reads as TGTGCTCTTGGGGAAGCGGGCCTTCCTACGTTTATAAGGGGAGGAGATCTCACCGATAAACTCATCTTT.

Turning to this clone: A read error likely explains why the TCRdb protein, taken from a much larger clone, differs from this DNA's translation at residue 3; the protein shown is translated from the DNA. This chain links TRDV3 with TRDJ1, with 9 bases aligning to TRDD3. This CDR3 spans 17 amino acids. Looked up from germline, CDR1 is TVYSNPD and CDR2 is GDNSRS (reference sequence). Trimming cost V 4 bases and J 3 bases; bases outside gene matches: 18. CDR3 DNA: TGTGCCTCCTTCTACTGGGGGACACTTAATGGGGCCGATAAACTCATCTTT. It yields the protein CASFYWGTLNGADKLIF.

As regards this clone: The translation of this DNA and the TCRdb protein of a much larger clone differ at residue 8, probably owing to a read error; the protein shown here is translated from the DNA. The chain combines TRDV1 with TRDJ1; 7 bases map to TRDD3. CDR3 size: 17 residues. From germline, CDR1 is TSWWSYY and CDR2 QGS. V dropped 1 base and J dropped 2; count of bases not matched to a gene: 10. The CDR3 region is CALGERPQGIGTDKLIF. The CDR3 nucleotides are TGTGCTCTTGGGGAACGCCCACAGGGGATAGGTACCGATAAACTCATCTTT.

On this clone: TCRdb's listed protein matches a much larger clone and diverges from this DNA's translation at residue 5, likely through a read error; the protein shown comes from the DNA. V and J are TRDV3 and TRDJ1; 11 nucleotides align to TRDD3. J gave up 1 base and V 5 bases, and 24 bases lay outside the gene matches. Germline V CDR1 and CDR2: TVYSNPD, GDNSRS (reference sequence). The CDR3 is made up of 20 amino acids. CDR3 bases: TGTGCCGCCTGGGTATTCCCAGGGGTGGGGGATACGTCTTTCACCGATAAACTCATCTTT. Translating it yields CAAWVFPGVGDTSFTDKLIF. Full variable domain (rest looked up from reference TRDV3 and TRDJ1): CDKVTQSSPDQTVASGSEVVLLCTYDTVYSNPDLFWYRIRPDYSFQFVFYGDNSRSEGADFTQGRFSVKHILTQKAFHLVISPVRTEDSATYYCAAWVFPGVGDTSFTDKLIFGKGTRVTVEP.

A remark on this clone: A far larger clone is only one base removed, so a read error is likely. In the same sample, other DNA sequences code for this CDR3. The chain combines TRDV3 with TRDJ1, with TRDD3 matching 11 bases. Germline assignment: CDR1 TVYSNPD and CDR2 GDNSRS (reference sequence). V shed 5 bases and J 1 base; nucleotides not matched to a gene: 24. The length of the CDR3 is 20 residues. The CDR3 DNA sequence: TGTGCCGCCTGGGAATTCCCTGGGGTGGGGGATACGTCTTTCACCGATAAACTCATCTTT. Its protein is CAAWEFPGVGDTSFTDKLIF. Supplemented by reference TRDV3 and TRDJ1, the full variable domain reads CDKVTQSSPDQTVASGSEVVLLCTYDTVYSNPDLFWYRIRPDYSFQFVFYGDNSRSEGADFTQGRFSVKHILTQKAFHLVISPVRTEDSATYYCAAWEFPGVGDTSFTDKLIFGKGTRVTVEP.

By share of the sample, this clone is medium-sized. A far larger clone is only one base removed, so a read error is likely. The CDR3 DNA reads TGTGCCTGTGACCCGCTTCGGCCAGGTACTCGTCCATACACCGATAAACTCATCTTT. Protein: CACDPLRPGTRPYTDKLIF. The chain recombines TRDV2 with TRDJ1; no definite D call. The CDR3 spans 19 residues. V was clipped by 3 bases and J by 0 bases, with 25 bases between them. Germline lookup yields CDR1 GEAIGNYY and CDR2 EKD.

This clone was found a few times. The protein TCRdb gives is from a much larger clone and does not agree with this DNA's translation at residue 8, likely a read error; the protein shown here comes from the DNA. The chain couples TRDV1 to TRDJ1; 9 bases are a match to TRDD2. The J segment lost 3 bases and the V segment lost 0 bases, leaving 17 bases of the junction unmatched. The CDR3 totals 20 residues. The germline CDR1 and CDR2 sequences are TSWWSYY and QGS. In DNA form, the CDR3 reads TGTGCTCTTGGGGAACTACATCAAGCCTTCCTACGGGATATGGCCGATAAACTCATCTTT. This encodes CALGELHQAFLRDMADKLIF.

This clone was found a few times. This likely stems from a read error, as it lies one base from a far larger clone. Other DNA sequences within the sample encode an identical CDR3. The CDR3 coding sequence is TGTGCTCTTGGGGAAAAGAAAGGAGTCCACAGTAGGCTGGGACGGTACACCGATAAACTCATCTTT. It encodes CALGEKKGVHSRLGRYTDKLIF. The chain combines TRDV1 with TRDJ1, with D perhaps matching TRDD3 (5 bases). The CDR3 consists of 22 residues. The V gene's germline CDR1 is TSWWSYY and CDR2 QGS. Trimming stripped 2 bases from V and 0 bases from J, with 31 bases between.

Regarding this clone: TCRdb has a much larger clone's protein, which differs at residue 13 from the translation of this DNA, likely because of a read error; what is shown is the protein translated from the DNA. The chain combines TRDV2 with TRDJ1; D remains ambiguous. The CDR3 sequence is 19 residues long. Germline loops: CDR1 GEAIGNYY, CDR2 EKD. V lost 0 bases and J 1 base, leaving 23 bases between the germline ends. The CDR3 reads CACDTVGADYGSPTDKLIF. In nucleotides, the CDR3 is TGTGCCTGTGACACCGTTGGTGCGGATTACGGCTCTCCCACCGATAAACTCATCTTT.

This clone was counted at least ten times. It is likely a read error: a sequence one base away is far more abundant. The rearrangement joins TRDV3 to TRDJ1; D unclear. CDR3 length: 10 residues. Germline V gene lookup returns CDR1 TVYSNPD and CDR2 GDNSRS (reference sequence). The CDR3 sequence is CAFDTDKPIF. As DNA, the CDR3 is TGTGCCTTCGACACCGATAAACCCATCTTT.

This clone counts as medium-sized (0.01 to 0.1%). Only one base separates this from a far larger clonotype, so it likely reflects a read error. The sample carries other DNA sequences with the same CDR3. This chain's CDR3 is CACDTVGADYGSSTDKLIF. CDR3 nucleotides: TGTGCCTGTGACACCGTTGGTGCGGATTACGGCTCCTCCACCGATAAACTCATCTTT. V usage is TRDV2 and J usage is TRDJ1; D call uncertain. The V gene's germline CDR1 is GEAIGNYY and CDR2 EKD. The germline V and J ends were trimmed by 0 bases and 1 base, with 23 bases remaining between them. This CDR3 has 19 amino acids.

A remark on this clone: A single base is all that separates this from a far larger clone, so a read error is likely. The V and J genes are TRDV1 and TRDJ1, with TRDD3 matching over 8 bases. Germline CDR1 TSWWSYY, CDR2 QGS. This CDR3 has 24 amino acids. V gave up 2 bases and J gave up 0 bases; unmatched junction bases: 29. The CDR3 DNA follows: TGTGCTCTTGGGGAAGGGCCTTCCACCAAATGGGGGATTCGTGGGGGGCCGTACACCGATAAACTCATCTTT. This encodes CALGEGPSTKWGIRGGPYTDKLIF.

In its sample, this clone was seen a few times. TCRdb pairs this DNA with a much larger clone's protein that differs at residue 18, likely a read error; the protein shown was translated from the DNA. DNA for the CDR3: TGTGCTCTTGGGGAAATAGTCTTCCACCGGAGTACTGGGGGCGTACCGTACGCCGATAAACTCATCTTT. Its protein product is CALGEIVFHRSTGGVPYADKLIF. The J gene is TRDJ1, the V gene TRDV1, with 8 bases aligning to TRDD3. Germline CDR1 is TSWWSYY and CDR2 is QGS. V trimming: 2 bases; J trimming: 3 bases; junction bases outside the gene matches: 29. The CDR3 has 23 residues.

This clone is deemed medium-sized. This probably arose from a read error, given a far larger clone one base away. Other DNA sequences of this sample code for an identical CDR3. V gene TRDV2 combines with J gene TRDJ1; D is undetermined. CDR1 is GEAIGNYY, CDR2 EKD, per germline. The length of the CDR3 is 19 residues. CDR3 coding DNA: TGTGCCTGTGACCCGCTTCGGCCAGGTACTCGTTCATACACCGACAAACTCATCTTT. It encodes CACDPLRPGTRSYTDKLIF.

In its sample, this clone is medium-sized. The protein TCRdb lists belongs to a much larger clone and differs from this DNA's translation at residue 13, which points to a read error; the protein shown is made from the DNA. This sequence joins TRDV2 and TRDJ1; unclear D gene. CDR1 and CDR2 (germline): GEAIGNYY, EKD. V gave up 3 bases and J gave up 0 bases, with 25 bases separating them. CDR3 length: 19 amino acids. The CDR3 loop reads CACDPLRPGTRSHTDKLIF. CDR3 nucleotides: TGTGCCTGTGACCCGCTTCGGCCAGGTACTCGTTCACACACCGATAAACTCATCTTT.

Within the sample, this clone is medium-sized (0.01 to 0.1%). It is likely a read error: a sequence one base away is far more abundant. In the same sample, other DNA sequences code for this CDR3. This rearrangement joins TRDV2 to TRDJ1, with D unresolved. The CDR3 has 19 amino acids. Germline values: CDR1 GEAIGNYY, CDR2 EKD. Trimming removed 0 bases from V and 1 base from J, with 23 bases in between. The CDR3 DNA is TGTGCCTGTGACACCGTCGGTGCGGATTACGGCTCTTCCACCGATAAACTCATCTTT. This codes for CACDTVGADYGSSTDKLIF.

In regard to this clone: The protein in TCRdb stems from a much larger clone and differs at residue 16 from this DNA's translation, likely a read error; here the protein is translated from the DNA. This rearrangement joins TRDV1 to TRDJ1; tentative D call: TRDD2 (6 bases). This CDR3 has 21 residues. The germline V gene has CDR1 TSWWSYY and CDR2 QGS. V was trimmed by 4 bases and J by 3 bases, leaving 33 bases between them. CDR3 coding DNA: TGTGCTCTTGGGGGCCTCGGCCTTCCACACCGTTTACCACCTACGGCCGATAAACTCATCTTT. As protein: CALGGLGLPHRLPPTADKLIF.

This clone was counted a few times. Since a far larger clone is one base different, this is likely a read error. This specimen includes other DNA sequences encoding the same CDR3. The chain employs TRDV1 and TRDJ1; 7 nucleotides line up with TRDD3. Germline V gives CDR1 TSWWSYY, CDR2 QGS. This CDR3 contains 17 residues. CDR3 in DNA: TGTGCTCTGGGGGACCGGGCCGAAACTGGGGACACCGATAAACTCATCTTT. It encodes CALGDRAETGDTDKLIF.

For this clone: This specimen includes other DNA sequences encoding the same CDR3. No V segment was called; the J segment is TRDJ3; the table assigns TRDD3, which was not confirmed against the DNA. The CDR3 is 15 amino acids. CDR3 DNA sequence: TGCTCTGGGGGATGGAAGTCCTGGGACACCCGACAGATGTTTTTC. Its protein product is CSGGWKSWDTRQMFF.

This clone was detected a few times. The protein in TCRdb stems from a much larger clone and differs at residue 10 from this DNA's translation, likely a read error; here the protein is translated from the DNA. V and J are TRDV1 and TRDJ1, with TRDD3 matching over 9 bases. The CDR3 is 23 residues long. Germline V CDR1 and CDR2: TSWWSYY, QGS. J gave up 0 bases and V 5 bases, and 28 bases lay outside the gene matches. The CDR3 sequence: CALGRPRSYPHLDGGYYTDKLIF. For the CDR3, the DNA is TGTGCTCTTGGGAGACCTAGAAGCTATCCCCACCTGGACGGGGGATACTACACCGATAAACTCATCTTT.